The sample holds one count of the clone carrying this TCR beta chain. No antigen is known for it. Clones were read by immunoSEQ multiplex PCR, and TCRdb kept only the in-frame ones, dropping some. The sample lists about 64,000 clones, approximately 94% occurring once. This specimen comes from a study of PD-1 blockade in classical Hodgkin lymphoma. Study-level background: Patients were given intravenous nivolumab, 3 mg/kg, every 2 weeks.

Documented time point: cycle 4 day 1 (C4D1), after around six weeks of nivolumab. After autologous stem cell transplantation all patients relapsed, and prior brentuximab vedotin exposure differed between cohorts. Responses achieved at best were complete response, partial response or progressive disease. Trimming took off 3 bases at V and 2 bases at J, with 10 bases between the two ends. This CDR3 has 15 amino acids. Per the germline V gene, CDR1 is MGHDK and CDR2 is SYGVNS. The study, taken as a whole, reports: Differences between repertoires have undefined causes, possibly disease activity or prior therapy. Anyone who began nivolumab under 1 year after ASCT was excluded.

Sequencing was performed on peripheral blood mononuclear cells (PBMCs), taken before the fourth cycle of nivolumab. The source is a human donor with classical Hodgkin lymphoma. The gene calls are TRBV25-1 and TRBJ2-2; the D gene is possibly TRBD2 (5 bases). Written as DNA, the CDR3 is TGTGCCAGCAGTGACCGGACTTCCAACACCGGGGAGCTGTTTTTT. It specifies CASSDRTSNTGELFF.